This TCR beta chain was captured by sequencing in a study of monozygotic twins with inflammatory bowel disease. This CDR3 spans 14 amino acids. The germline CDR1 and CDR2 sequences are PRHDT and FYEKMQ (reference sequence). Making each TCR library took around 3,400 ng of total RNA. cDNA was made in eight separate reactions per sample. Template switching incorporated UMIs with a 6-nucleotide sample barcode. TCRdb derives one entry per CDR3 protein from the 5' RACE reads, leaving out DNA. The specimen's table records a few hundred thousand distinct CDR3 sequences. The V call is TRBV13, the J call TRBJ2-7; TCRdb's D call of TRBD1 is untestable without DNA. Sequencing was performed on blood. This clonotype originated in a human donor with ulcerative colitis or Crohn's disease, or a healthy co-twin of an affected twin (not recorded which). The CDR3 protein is CASSWGDRSTEQYF.